Listed below are T cell receptor beta chains from one sample, sequenced in a study of blood T cells in healthy people across ages. TCRdb independently ran MiXCR on the 5' RACE reads; one entry per CDR3 protein. This sample has approximately 730,000 distinct CDR3 sequences, with 40% to 45% found just once. Source material: blood. Receptor source: a woman aged 55-69 years in good health. Both conserved end residues are part of each CDR3. The order of the fields is clone size, J gene, V gene, D gene, CDR3 DNA, CDR3 protein. A D gene is named only where the DNA matches it firmly. Only part of the rows carry a size: once, few, many, or a class if the clone is expanded.

size: once; J: TRBJ2-7; V: TRBV12-3/TRBV12-4; D: TRBD1; DNA: TGTGCCAGCAGTCTGGACAGGGGAGCATCCTACGAGCAGTACTTC; CDR3: CASSLDRGASYEQYF
size: NA; J: TRBJ1-1; V: TRBV7-8; D: NA; DNA: TGTGCCAGCAGCTTAGATGTGGGGATGAACACTGAAGCTTTCTTT; CDR3: CASSLDVGMNTEAFF
size: NA; J: TRBJ2-4; V: TRBV27; D: NA; DNA: TGTGCCAGCACAAATCTTGGCCTTAGGGGCATTCAGTACTTC; CDR3: CASTNLGLRGIQYF
size: once; J: TRBJ2-7; V: TRBV20-1; D: TRBD2; DNA: TGCAGTGCTAGAGATCCGGCGGGAGGAGGCATCGAGCAGTACTTC; CDR3: CSARDPAGGGIEQYF
size: NA; J: TRBJ2-5; V: TRBV7-2; D: NA; DNA: TGTGCCAGCAGCTTAGACCCGGGGGTATCAGAGACCCAGTACTTC; CDR3: CASSLDPGVSETQYF
size: NA; J: TRBJ2-6; V: TRBV7-2; D: NA; DNA: TGTGCCAGCAGCTTGTCCAGTTCAGGCTCTGGGGCCAACGTCCTGACTTTC; CDR3: CASSLSSSGSGANVLTF
size: NA; J: TRBJ2-1; V: TRBV20-1; D: NA; DNA: TGCAGTGCTAGGGCCGCAGGAAGGGGCCTCAATGAGCAGTTCTTC; CDR3: CSARAAGRGLNEQFF
size: NA; J: TRBJ2-1; V: TRBV11-2; D: TRBD2; DNA: TGTGCCAGCAGCGGGACTAGCGGGATGGAGCAGTTCTTC; CDR3: CASSGTSGMEQFF
size: NA; J: TRBJ1-2; V: TRBV9; D: NA; DNA: TGTGCCAGCAGCGTCAAAGGACACCTGAACTATGGCTACACCTTC; CDR3: CASSVKGHLNYGYTF
size: many; J: TRBJ2-1; V: TRBV5-5; D: NA; DNA: TGTGCCAGCAGCCTCCTGACTTCCAATGAGCAGTTCTTC; CDR3: CASSLLTSNEQFF
size: many; J: TRBJ1-1; V: TRBV4-3; D: NA; DNA: TGCGCCAGCAGCCAAGAAATCGGGGACACTGAAGCTTTCTTT; CDR3: CASSQEIGDTEAFF
size: few; J: TRBJ2-7; V: TRBV28; D: NA; DNA: TGTGCCAGCAGTCCCCCCGGTTCTGCTGGAGAGCAGTACTTC; CDR3: CASSPPGSAGEQYF
size: NA; J: TRBJ2-3; V: TRBV5-1; D: NA; DNA: TGCGCCAGCAGTTACGCCCCTCAGGGAGGCACAGATACGCAGTATTTT; CDR3: CASSYAPQGGTDTQYF
size: NA; J: TRBJ2-3; V: TRBV10-2; D: NA; DNA: TGCGCCAGCAAGCCTAGCGACACAGATACGCAGTATTTT; CDR3: CASKPSDTDTQYF
size: once; J: TRBJ1-6; V: TRBV6-2/TRBV6-3; D: NA; DNA: TGTGCCAGCAGTTACGACCGCCAGGGAAGCTCCTATAATTCACCCCCCCACTTT; CDR3: CASSYDRQGSSYNSPPHF
size: NA; J: TRBJ2-3; V: TRBV5-6; D: TRBD1; DNA: TGTGCCAGCAGCTTCGAACAGGGGGCCAGCACAGATACGCAGTATTTT; CDR3: CASSFEQGASTDTQYF
size: few; J: TRBJ2-1; V: TRBV11-2; D: NA; DNA: TGTGCCAGCAGCTTATCTGTAGGGGGACCCAATGAGCAGTTCTTC; CDR3: CASSLSVGGPNEQFF
size: many; J: TRBJ2-2; V: TRBV5-6; D: NA; DNA: TGTGCCAGCAGCTATTGGCAGACCGAGAGCACCGGGGAGCTGTTTTTT; CDR3: CASSYWQTESTGELFF
size: once; J: TRBJ2-1; V: TRBV13; D: NA; DNA: TGTGCCAGCAGCTTCGAAGAGGGCCGGGGCTACAATGAGCAGTTCTTC; CDR3: CASSFEEGRGYNEQFF
size: once; J: TRBJ2-5; V: TRBV20-1; D: NA; DNA: TGCAGTGCTAGAGATGGGAATAGTCGCGCCCAAGAGACCCAGTACTTC; CDR3: CSARDGNSRAQETQYF
size: NA; J: TRBJ2-3; V: TRBV20-1; D: TRBD2; DNA: TGCAGTGCCACTTCGTTAGCGGGGGGGCCAGCAGATACGCAGTATTTT; CDR3: CSATSLAGGPADTQYF
size: few; J: TRBJ2-3; V: TRBV14; D: NA; DNA: TGTGCCAGCAGCCAAGATTTGGATATTACGGATACGCAGTATTTT; CDR3: CASSQDLDITDTQYF
size: NA; J: TRBJ1-1; V: TRBV11-2; D: TRBD1; DNA: TGTGCCAGCAGCTTAGAGCTGGGGGGGCAGGGGGCGGACACTGAAGCTTTCTTT; CDR3: CASSLELGGQGADTEAFF
size: NA; J: TRBJ1-2; V: TRBV4-1; D: NA; DNA: TGCGCCAGCAGCCGAGCTGGGGTTAACTATGGCTACACCTTC; CDR3: CASSRAGVNYGYTF
size: NA; J: TRBJ1-4; V: TRBV11-2; D: TRBD1; DNA: TGTGCCAGCAGCTACGGGACAGTGGGTGAAAAACTGTTTTTT; CDR3: CASSYGTVGEKLFF
size: NA; J: TRBJ2-3; V: TRBV3-1; D: NA; DNA: TGTGCCAGCAGCCAAGTGTTGAGGGCGAGCACAGATACGCAGTATTTT; CDR3: CASSQVLRASTDTQYF
size: NA; J: TRBJ1-1; V: TRBV20-1; D: TRBD1; DNA: TGCAGTGCTAGAGTAGGGGGCGGGACTGAAGCTTTCTTT; CDR3: CSARVGGGTEAFF
size: many; J: TRBJ2-7; V: TRBV9; D: TRBD1; DNA: TGTGCCAGCAGCGCTGGTGTTACCGGGACAGGGGCCCACGAGCAGTACTTC; CDR3: CASSAGVTGTGAHEQYF
size: NA; J: TRBJ1-2; V: TRBV5-1; D: NA; DNA: TGCGCCAGCAGCTTGGTGACAGGCCGATACTATAGCTACACCTTC; CDR3: CASSLVTGRYYSYTF
size: NA; J: TRBJ2-6; V: TRBV30; D: NA; DNA: TGTGCCTGGACAAGCCTTCTCACTAGCTCTGGGGCCAACGTCCTGACTTTC; CDR3: CAWTSLLTSSGANVLTF
size: NA; J: TRBJ2-7; V: TRBV12-3/TRBV12-4; D: TRBD2; DNA: TGTGCCAGCAGTTCACTAGCGGGGGGTTTAAGCTCCTACAATGAGCAGTACTTC; CDR3: CASSSLAGGLSSYNEQYF
size: NA; J: TRBJ1-5; V: TRBV10-3; D: TRBD1; DNA: TGTGCCATCAGCAAGGACAGGGACAATCAGCCCCAGCATTTT; CDR3: CAISKDRDNQPQHF
size: NA; J: TRBJ2-7; V: TRBV6-6; D: TRBD1; DNA: TGTGCCAGCAGACCACCCACAGGGGGGAGCTCCTACGAGCAGTACTTC; CDR3: CASRPPTGGSSYEQYF
size: few; J: TRBJ2-6; V: TRBV6-1; D: TRBD1; DNA: TGTGCCAGCACCGACAGGGGCGCTTCCTATGCCTCTGGGGCCAACGTCCTGACTTTC; CDR3: CASTDRGASYASGANVLTF
size: few; J: TRBJ2-1; V: TRBV29-1; D: TRBD2; DNA: TGCAGCGTGTATGGGACTAGCGATGAAACCTACAATGAGCAGTTCTTC; CDR3: CSVYGTSDETYNEQFF
size: NA; J: TRBJ2-1; V: TRBV18; D: NA; DNA: TGTGCCAGCTCACCACTAAGCGGAGTCGGGGCCGATGAGCAGTTCTTC; CDR3: CASSPLSGVGADEQFF
size: NA; J: TRBJ2-1; V: TRBV4-3; D: NA; DNA: TGCGCCAGCAGCCAAGATTACGCCGTGACGGGTTACAATGAGCAGTTCTTC; CDR3: CASSQDYAVTGYNEQFF
size: NA; J: TRBJ2-1; V: TRBV28; D: TRBD2; DNA: TGTGCCAGCAGTGGCTGGACTAGCGGGAGTGGAGGCGGAGGCTACAATGAGCAGTTCTTC; CDR3: CASSGWTSGSGGGGYNEQFF
size: NA; J: TRBJ2-1; V: TRBV7-8; D: TRBD2; DNA: TGTGCCAGCAGCTTAGGGCAGACTAGCCCCTACAATGAGCAGTTCTTC; CDR3: CASSLGQTSPYNEQFF
size: NA; J: TRBJ2-5; V: TRBV11-2; D: TRBD2; DNA: TGTGCCAGCAGCTTATTTCTAAGGGCTAGCGGGGGGGAACATCAAGAGACCCAGTACTTC; CDR3: CASSLFLRASGGEHQETQYF
size: once; J: TRBJ2-7; V: TRBV7-8; D: TRBD2; DNA: TGTGCCAGCGGCCTCGGACTAGCGGGAGGTAATTACGAGCAGTACTTC; CDR3: CASGLGLAGGNYEQYF
size: NA; J: TRBJ2-1; V: TRBV10-3; D: TRBD2; DNA: TGTGCCATCAGTAGGGGTAGCGGGAAAAATGATGAGCAGTTCTTC; CDR3: CAISRGSGKNDEQFF
size: NA; J: TRBJ2-1; V: TRBV11-3; D: NA; DNA: TGTGCCAGCAGCCCGGACGGGACTGATTACAATGAGCAGTTCTTC; CDR3: CASSPDGTDYNEQFF
size: NA; J: TRBJ2-7; V: TRBV28; D: TRBD1; DNA: TGTGCCAGCGGGACAGGGGTAAACGAGCAGTACTTC; CDR3: CASGTGVNEQYF
size: NA; J: TRBJ2-4; V: TRBV4-3; D: NA; DNA: TGCGCCAGCAGCCAAGAGCGTAGTGAGCAGTACTTC; CDR3: CASSQERSEQYF
size: once; J: TRBJ2-1; V: TRBV6-6; D: TRBD1; DNA: TGTGCCAGCAGTTACGACAGGGGTAACCAAGAGACCCAGTTCTTC; CDR3: CASSYDRGNQETQFF
size: NA; J: TRBJ2-1; V: TRBV4-1; D: TRBD1; DNA: TGCGCCAGCAGCCATGAGGGGGCCGAGTTCTTC; CDR3: CASSHEGAEFF
size: NA; J: TRBJ1-2; V: TRBV7-2; D: TRBD1; DNA: TGTACCAGCAGCTTTCGGGACAGAAGATATGGCTACACCTTC; CDR3: CTSSFRDRRYGYTF
size: many; J: TRBJ2-1; V: TRBV4-2; D: TRBD2; DNA: TGTGCCAGCAGCCAGGGGACTAGCGGGATTGAAAGTGAGCAGTTCTTC; CDR3: CASSQGTSGIESEQFF
size: NA; J: TRBJ2-5; V: TRBV5-1; D: NA; DNA: TGCGCCAGCAGCCGGACACAACACCCGTACCAAGAGACCCAGTACTTC; CDR3: CASSRTQHPYQETQYF
size: NA; J: TRBJ1-6; V: TRBV7-2; D: NA; DNA: TGTGCCAGCAGCACCCAGCGGTCACCCCTCCACTTT; CDR3: CASSTQRSPLHF
size: NA; J: TRBJ2-7; V: TRBV10-3; D: TRBD2; DNA: TGTGCCATCAGTCCAGGACTAGCGACCTACGAGCAGTACTTC; CDR3: CAISPGLATYEQYF
size: NA; J: TRBJ2-7; V: TRBV3-1; D: TRBD2; DNA: TGTGCCAGCAGCCAAGACCGACGAGCGGGAGCCTACGAGCAGTACTTC; CDR3: CASSQDRRAGAYEQYF
size: few; J: TRBJ2-7; V: TRBV10-2; D: NA; DNA: TGCGCCAGCAGTGTTGTAGAGACGAGGGAGCAGTACTTC; CDR3: CASSVVETREQYF